Sequencing of this TCR beta chain was carried out in a study of cytomegalovirus exposure and HLA in healthy donors. The V and J ends lost 6 bases and 0 bases, in that order; junction bases with no gene match: 13. This CDR3 has 16 amino acids. Per the germline V gene, CDR1 is SQVTM and CDR2 is ANQGSEA. Study observations and caveats: In vitro testing confirmed a few CMV-associated chains as specific for CMV antigens.

The study ran its PCR with 60 Vbeta and 13 Jbeta primers. Using immunoSEQ multiplex PCR, the repertoire was profiled, and TCRdb retains in-frame clones only, with some absent. The sample has roughly 77,000 clones. A word on this clone: The antigen remains undetermined.

The sequencing input was PBMCs. This TCR came from a female donor in good health and CMV-seropositive. V usage is TRBV29-1 and J usage is TRBJ1-2; 7 nucleotides align to TRBD1. The chain's CDR3 is CSVYSTGTETNYGYTF. The CDR3 nucleotides read TGCAGCGTATACTCAACCGGGACAGAGACTAACTATGGCTACACCTTC.